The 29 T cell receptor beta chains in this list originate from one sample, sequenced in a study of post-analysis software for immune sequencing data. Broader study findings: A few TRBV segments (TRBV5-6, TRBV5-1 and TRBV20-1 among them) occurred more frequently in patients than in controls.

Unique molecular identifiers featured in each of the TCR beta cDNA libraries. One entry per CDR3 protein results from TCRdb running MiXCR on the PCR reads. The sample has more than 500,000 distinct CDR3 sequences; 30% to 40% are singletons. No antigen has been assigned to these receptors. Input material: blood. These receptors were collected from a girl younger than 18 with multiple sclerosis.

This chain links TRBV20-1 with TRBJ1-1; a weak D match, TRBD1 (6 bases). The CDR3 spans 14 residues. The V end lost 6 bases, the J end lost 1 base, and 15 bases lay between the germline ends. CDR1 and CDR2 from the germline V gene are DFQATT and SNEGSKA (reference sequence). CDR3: CSATPGTRNTEAFF. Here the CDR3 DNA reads TGCAGTGCAACGCCCGGGACACGGAACACTGAAGCTTTCTTT.

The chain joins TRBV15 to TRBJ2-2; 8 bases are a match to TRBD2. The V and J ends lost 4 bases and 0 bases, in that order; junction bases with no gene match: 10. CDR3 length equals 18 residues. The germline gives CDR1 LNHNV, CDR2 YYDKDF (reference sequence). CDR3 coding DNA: TGTGCCACCAGCACCTTCCCCCCGACTAGCGCGAACACCGGGGAGCTGTTTTTT. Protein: CATSTFPPTSANTGELFF.

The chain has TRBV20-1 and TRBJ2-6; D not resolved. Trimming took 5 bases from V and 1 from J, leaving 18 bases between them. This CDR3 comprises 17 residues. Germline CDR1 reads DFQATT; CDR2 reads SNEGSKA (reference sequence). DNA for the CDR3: TGCAGTGCTCGATCTAGTGAAACCCAATCTGGGGCCAACGTCCTGACTTTC. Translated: CSARSSETQSGANVLTF.

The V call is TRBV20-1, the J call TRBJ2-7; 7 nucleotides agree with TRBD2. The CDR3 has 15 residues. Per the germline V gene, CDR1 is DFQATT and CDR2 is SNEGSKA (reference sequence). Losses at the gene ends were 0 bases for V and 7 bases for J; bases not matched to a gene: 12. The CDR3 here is CSARDRTRAYNEQYF. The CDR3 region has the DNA TGCAGTGCTAGAGATAGGACTAGGGCCTACAATGAGCAGTACTTC.

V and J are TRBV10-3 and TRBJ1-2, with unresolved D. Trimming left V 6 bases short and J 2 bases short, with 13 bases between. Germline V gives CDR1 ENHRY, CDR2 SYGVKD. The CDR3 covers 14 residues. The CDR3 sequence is CAISDRKGNYGYTF. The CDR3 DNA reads TGTGCCATCAGCGACCGAAAGGGAAACTATGGCTACACCTTC.

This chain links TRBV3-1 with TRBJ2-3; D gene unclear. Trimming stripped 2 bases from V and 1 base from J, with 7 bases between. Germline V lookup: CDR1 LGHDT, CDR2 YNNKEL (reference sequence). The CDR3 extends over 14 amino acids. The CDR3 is CASSQLRGTDTQYF. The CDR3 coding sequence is TGTGCCAGCAGCCAATTACGCGGCACAGATACGCAGTATTTT.

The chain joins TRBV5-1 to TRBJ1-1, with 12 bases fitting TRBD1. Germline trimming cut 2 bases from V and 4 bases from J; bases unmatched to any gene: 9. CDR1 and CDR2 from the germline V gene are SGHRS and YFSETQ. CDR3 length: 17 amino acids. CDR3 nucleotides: TGCGCCAGCAGCTTCGGGGTCGGGACAGGGGGCCGCACTGAAGCTTTCTTT. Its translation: CASSFGVGTGGRTEAFF.

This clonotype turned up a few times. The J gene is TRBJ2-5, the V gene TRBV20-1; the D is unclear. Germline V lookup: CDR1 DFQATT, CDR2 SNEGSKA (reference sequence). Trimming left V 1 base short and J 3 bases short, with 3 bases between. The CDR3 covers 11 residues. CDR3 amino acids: CSARAKETQYF. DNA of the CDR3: TGCAGTGCTAGAGCGAAAGAGACCCAGTACTTC.

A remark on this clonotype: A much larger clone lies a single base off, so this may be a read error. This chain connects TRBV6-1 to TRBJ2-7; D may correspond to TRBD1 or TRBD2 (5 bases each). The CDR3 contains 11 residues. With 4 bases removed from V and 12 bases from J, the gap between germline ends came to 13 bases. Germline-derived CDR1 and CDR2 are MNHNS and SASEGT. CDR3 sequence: CASSGGETPYF. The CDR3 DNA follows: TGTGCCAGCAGTGGAGGGGAGACCCCGTACTTC.

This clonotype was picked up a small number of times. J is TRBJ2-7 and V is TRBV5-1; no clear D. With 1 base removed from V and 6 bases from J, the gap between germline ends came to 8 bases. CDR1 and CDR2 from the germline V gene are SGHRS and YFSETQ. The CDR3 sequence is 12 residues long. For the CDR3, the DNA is TGCGCCAGCAGCTTGATAGGGTTCGAGCAGTACTTC. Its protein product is CASSLIGFEQYF.

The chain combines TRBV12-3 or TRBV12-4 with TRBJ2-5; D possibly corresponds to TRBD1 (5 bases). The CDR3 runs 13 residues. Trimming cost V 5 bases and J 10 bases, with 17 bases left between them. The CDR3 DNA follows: TGTGCCAGCAGTCCTCGCAGGGTCAGAGGCCAGTACTTC. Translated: CASSPRRVRGQYF.

CDR3 sequence reads: CSVARDRGVETQYF. The CDR3 DNA is TGCAGCGTTGCCCGGGACAGGGGAGTTGAGACCCAGTACTTC. The J gene is TRBJ2-5, the V gene TRBV29-1, with 10 bases matching TRBD1. The germline V gene has CDR1 SQVTM and CDR2 ANQGSEA. The ends lost 4 bases at V and 5 bases at J; junction bases unmatched: 7. CDR3 length: 14 residues.

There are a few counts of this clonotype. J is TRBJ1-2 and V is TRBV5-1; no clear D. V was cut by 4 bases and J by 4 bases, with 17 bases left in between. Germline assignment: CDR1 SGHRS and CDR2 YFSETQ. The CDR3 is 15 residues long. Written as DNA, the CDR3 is TGCGCCAGCAGCCCGAGGACCGCCGATACCTATGGCTACACCTTC. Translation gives CASSPRTADTYGYTF.

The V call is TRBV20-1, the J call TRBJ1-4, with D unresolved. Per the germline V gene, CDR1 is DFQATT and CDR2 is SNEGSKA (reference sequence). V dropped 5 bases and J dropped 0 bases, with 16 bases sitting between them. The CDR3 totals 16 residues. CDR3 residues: CSARLRWATTNEKLFF. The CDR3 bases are TGCAGTGCTCGCCTCAGGTGGGCCACAACTAATGAAAAACTGTTTTTT.

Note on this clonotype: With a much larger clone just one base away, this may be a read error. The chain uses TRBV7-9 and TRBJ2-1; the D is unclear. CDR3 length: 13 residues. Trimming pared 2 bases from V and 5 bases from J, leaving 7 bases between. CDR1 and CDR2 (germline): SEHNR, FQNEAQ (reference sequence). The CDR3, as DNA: TGTGCCAGCAGCTTAAGCGCGGACAATGAGCAGTTCTTC. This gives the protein CASSLSADNEQFF.

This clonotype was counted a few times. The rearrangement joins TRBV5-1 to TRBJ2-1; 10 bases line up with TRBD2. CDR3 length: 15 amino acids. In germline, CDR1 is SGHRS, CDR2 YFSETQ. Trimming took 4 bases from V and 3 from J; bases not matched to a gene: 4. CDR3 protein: CASSIGLAVYNEQFF. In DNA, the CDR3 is TGCGCCAGCAGCATAGGACTAGCGGTCTACAATGAGCAGTTCTTC.

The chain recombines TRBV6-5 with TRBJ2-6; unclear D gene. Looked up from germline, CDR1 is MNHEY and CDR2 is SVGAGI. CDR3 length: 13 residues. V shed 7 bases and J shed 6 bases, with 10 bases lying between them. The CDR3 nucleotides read TGTGCCAGCAACTCAGGAGCGGCCAACGTCCTGACTTTC. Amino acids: CASNSGAANVLTF.

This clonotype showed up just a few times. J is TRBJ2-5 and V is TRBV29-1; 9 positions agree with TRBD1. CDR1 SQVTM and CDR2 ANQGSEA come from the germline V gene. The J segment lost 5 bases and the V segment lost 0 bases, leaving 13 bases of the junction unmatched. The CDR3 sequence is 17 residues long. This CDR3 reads CSVEDPESTGGIETQYF. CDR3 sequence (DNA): TGCAGCGTTGAAGATCCCGAATCAACAGGGGGCATTGAGACCCAGTACTTC.

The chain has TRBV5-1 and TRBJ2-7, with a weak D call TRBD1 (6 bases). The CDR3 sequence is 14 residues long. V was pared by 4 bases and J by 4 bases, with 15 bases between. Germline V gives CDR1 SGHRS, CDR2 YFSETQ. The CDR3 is CASSLRGPTYEQYF. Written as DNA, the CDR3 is TGCGCCAGCAGCCTCAGGGGACCTACTTACGAGCAGTACTTC.

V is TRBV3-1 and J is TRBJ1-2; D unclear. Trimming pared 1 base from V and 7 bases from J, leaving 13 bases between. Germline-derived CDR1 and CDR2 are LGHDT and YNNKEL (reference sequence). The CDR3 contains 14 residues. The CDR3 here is CASSQGNGYRGYTF. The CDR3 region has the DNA TGTGCCAGCAGCCAAGGGAACGGGTACCGTGGCTACACCTTC.

The CDR3 sequence: CASSEWDRGKETQYF. The DNA for the CDR3 is TGCGCCAGCAGCGAATGGGACAGGGGGAAAGAGACCCAGTACTTC. The chain employs TRBV5-1 and TRBJ2-5, with 11 bases matching TRBD1. With V trimmed by 4 bases and J by 3 bases, 5 bases remained unmatched. From germline, CDR1 is SGHRS and CDR2 YFSETQ. This CDR3 has 15 amino acids.

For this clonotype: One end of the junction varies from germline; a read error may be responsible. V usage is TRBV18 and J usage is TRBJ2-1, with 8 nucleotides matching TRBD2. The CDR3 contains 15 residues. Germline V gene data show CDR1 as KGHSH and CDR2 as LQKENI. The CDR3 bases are TGTGCCGGCTCACCACCGGGGGGGCCCTACAATGAGCAGTTCTTC. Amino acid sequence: CAGSPPGGPYNEQFF.

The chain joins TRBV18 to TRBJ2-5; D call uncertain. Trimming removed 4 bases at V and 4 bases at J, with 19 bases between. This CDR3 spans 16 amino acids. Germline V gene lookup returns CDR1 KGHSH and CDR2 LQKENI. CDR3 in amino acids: CASSQGTGSLGETQYF. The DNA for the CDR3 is TGTGCCAGCTCACAGGGAACCGGCTCCCTCGGAGAGACCCAGTACTTC.

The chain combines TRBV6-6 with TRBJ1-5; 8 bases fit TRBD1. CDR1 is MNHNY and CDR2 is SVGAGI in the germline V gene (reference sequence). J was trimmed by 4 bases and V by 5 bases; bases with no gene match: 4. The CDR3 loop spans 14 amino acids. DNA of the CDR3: TGTGCCAGCAGTGCAGGGGGCTGGAATCAGCCCCAGCATTTT. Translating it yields CASSAGGWNQPQHF.

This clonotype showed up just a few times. The CDR3 sequence: CSARDSGRTDTQYF. The CDR3 coding sequence is TGCAGTGCTAGAGATAGCGGGCGGACAGATACGCAGTATTTT. The rearrangement joins TRBV20-1 to TRBJ2-3, with 7 nucleotides matching TRBD2. The CDR3 is made up of 14 amino acids. Trimming cost V 0 bases and J 3 bases; bases outside gene matches: 3. Looked up from germline, CDR1 is DFQATT and CDR2 is SNEGSKA (reference sequence).

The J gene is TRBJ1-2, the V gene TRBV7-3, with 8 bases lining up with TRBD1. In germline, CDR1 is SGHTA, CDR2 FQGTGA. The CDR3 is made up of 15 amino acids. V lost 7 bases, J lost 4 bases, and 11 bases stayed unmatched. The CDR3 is CASTQSGQGGYGYTF. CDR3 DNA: TGTGCCAGCACCCAAAGCGGACAGGGAGGCTATGGCTACACCTTC.

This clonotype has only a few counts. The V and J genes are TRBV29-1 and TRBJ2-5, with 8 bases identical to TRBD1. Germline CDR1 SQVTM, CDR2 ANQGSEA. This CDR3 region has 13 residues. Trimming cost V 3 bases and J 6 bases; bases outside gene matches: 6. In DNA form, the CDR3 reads TGCAGCGTTGACAGGGGGCTCATGAAGACCCAGTACTTC. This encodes CSVDRGLMKTQYF.

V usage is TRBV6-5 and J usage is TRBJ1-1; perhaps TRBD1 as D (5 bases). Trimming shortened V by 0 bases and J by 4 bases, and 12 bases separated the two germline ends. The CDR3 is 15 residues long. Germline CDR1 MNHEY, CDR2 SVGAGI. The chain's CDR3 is CASSYSIQGFTEAFF. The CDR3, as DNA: TGTGCCAGCAGTTACTCAATTCAGGGTTTCACTGAAGCTTTCTTT.

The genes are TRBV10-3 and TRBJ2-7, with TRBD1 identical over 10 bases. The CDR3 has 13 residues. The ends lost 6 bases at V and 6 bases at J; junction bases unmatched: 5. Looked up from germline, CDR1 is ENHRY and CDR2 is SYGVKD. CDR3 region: CAIRGQGSAEQYF. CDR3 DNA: TGTGCCATCAGGGGACAGGGGTCCGCCGAGCAGTACTTC.